This T cell receptor beta chain emerged from a study of blood T cells in healthy people across ages. A sample-barcoded 5' primer and a J-beta primer mix were used in a second PCR of roughly 6 to 11 cycles. TCRdb reprocessed the 5' RACE reads with MiXCR, giving one entry per CDR3 protein. The repertoire holds 600,000 to 850,000 distinct CDR3 sequences, with roughly 43% as singletons. Trimming left V 0 bases short and J 9 bases short, with 10 bases between. The CDR3 has 12 amino acids. Germline V lookup: CDR1 SGHDT, CDR2 YYEEEE. This sequence joins TRBV5-6 and TRBJ2-7, with no clear D. This TCR came from an older woman in good health. Input material: blood. The CDR3 nucleotides are TGTGCCAGCAGCTTGGCCATGAGTGCGCAGTACTTC. Its translation: CASSLAMSAQYF.